The present T cell receptor (beta chain) was sequenced within a study of cytomegalovirus exposure and HLA in healthy donors. Sequencing was performed with immunoSEQ multiplex PCR; in TCRdb, only in-frame clones are kept and a portion is missing. The sample lists some 170,000 clones, less than 90% occurring once. Germline V gene lookup returns CDR1 SQVTM and CDR2 ANQGSEA. Trimming took off 4 bases at V and 2 bases at J, with 12 bases between the two ends. The CDR3 spans 14 residues. This clonotype was sampled from a young man in good health and CMV-seropositive. The source material was PBMCs. The chain links TRBV29-1 to TRBJ1-3, with D tentatively TRBD1 (6 bases). DNA for the CDR3: TGCAGCGTTGCAAGGACAGCTACTGGAAACACCATATATTTT. Amino acid sequence: CSVARTATGNTIYF. Using reference TRBV29-1 and TRBJ1-3 for the parts outside the CDR3, the full variable domain is SAVISQKPSRDICQRGTSLTIQCQVDSQVTMMFWYRQQPGQSLTLIATANQGSEATYESGFVIDKFPISRPNLTFSTLTVSNMSPEDSSIYLCSVARTATGNTIYFGEGSWLTVV.